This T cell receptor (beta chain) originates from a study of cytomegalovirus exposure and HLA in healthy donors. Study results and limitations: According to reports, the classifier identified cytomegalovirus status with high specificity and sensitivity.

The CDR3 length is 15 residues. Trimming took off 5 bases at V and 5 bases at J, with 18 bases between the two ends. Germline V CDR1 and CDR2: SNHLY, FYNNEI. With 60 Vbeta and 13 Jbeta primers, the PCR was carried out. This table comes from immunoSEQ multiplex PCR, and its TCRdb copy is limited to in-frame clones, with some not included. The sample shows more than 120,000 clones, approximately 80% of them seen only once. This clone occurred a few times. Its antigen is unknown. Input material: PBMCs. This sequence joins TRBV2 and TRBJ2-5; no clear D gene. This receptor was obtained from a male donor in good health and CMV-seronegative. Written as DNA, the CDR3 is TGTGCCAGCAGTCCCCTTCTGTTAGCTCGGGAGACCCAGTACTTC. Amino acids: CASSPLLLARETQYF.